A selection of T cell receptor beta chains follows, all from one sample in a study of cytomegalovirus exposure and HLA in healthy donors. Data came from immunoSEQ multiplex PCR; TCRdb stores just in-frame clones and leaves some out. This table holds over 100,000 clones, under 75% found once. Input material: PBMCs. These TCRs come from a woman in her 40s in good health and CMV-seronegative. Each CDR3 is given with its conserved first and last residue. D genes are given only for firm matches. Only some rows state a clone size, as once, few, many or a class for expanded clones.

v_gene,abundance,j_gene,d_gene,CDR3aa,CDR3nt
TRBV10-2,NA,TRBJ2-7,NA,CASGQGYEQYF,TGCGCCAGCGGGCAAGGCTACGAGCAGTACTTC
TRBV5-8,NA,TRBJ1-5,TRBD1,CASSQRQGILTQPQHF,TGTGCCAGCAGCCAACGACAGGGGATCTTGACGCAGCCCCAGCATTTT
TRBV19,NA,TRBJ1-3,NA,CASKSITGSGNTIYF,TGTGCCAGTAAGTCGATTACAGGCTCTGGAAACACCATATATTTT
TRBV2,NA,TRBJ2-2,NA,CASRLTRPFVGELFF,TGTGCCAGCAGGCTGACAAGGCCCTTCGTCGGGGAGCTGTTTTTT
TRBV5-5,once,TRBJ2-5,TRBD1,CASSLNRGRETQYF,TGTGCCAGCAGCCTCAACAGGGGCCGGGAGACCCAGTACTTC
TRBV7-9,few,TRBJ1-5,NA,CASSLESQPQHF,TGTGCCAGCAGCTTAGAGAGTCAGCCCCAGCATTTT
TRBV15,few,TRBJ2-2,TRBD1,CATSARQGLYTGELFF,TGTGCCACCAGCGCCAGACAGGGTTTATACACCGGGGAGCTGTTTTTT
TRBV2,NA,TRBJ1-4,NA,CASERQENEKLFF,TGTGCCAGCGAACGGCAGGAAAATGAAAAACTGTTTTTT
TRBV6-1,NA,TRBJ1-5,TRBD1,CASSVLWDRGNQPQHF,TGTGCCAGCAGTGTTCTATGGGACAGGGGCAATCAGCCCCAGCATTTT
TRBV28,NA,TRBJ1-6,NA,CASSLLNSPLHF,TGTGCCAGCAGTTTACTGAATTCACCCCTCCACTTT
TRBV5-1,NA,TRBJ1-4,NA,CASSLGSANEKLFF,TGCGCCAGCAGCTTGGGATCGGCTAATGAAAAACTGTTTTTT
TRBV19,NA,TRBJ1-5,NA,CASSVYWNQPQHF,TGTGCCAGTAGTGTATACTGGAATCAGCCCCAGCATTTT
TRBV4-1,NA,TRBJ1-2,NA,CASSQDSVTGSNYGYTF,TGCGCCAGCAGCCAAGATTCCGTGACAGGCTCTAACTATGGCTACACCTTC
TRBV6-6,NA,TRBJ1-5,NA,CAGRDSLNQPQHF,TGTGCCGGACGGGACTCTCTGAATCAGCCCCAGCATTTT
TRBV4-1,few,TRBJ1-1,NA,CASSQDLGARRGEAFF,TGCGCCAGCAGCCAAGATCTAGGGGCCCGGAGGGGTGAAGCTTTCTTT
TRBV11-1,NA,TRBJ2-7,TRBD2,CASSLDPPLLAGRGEQYF,TGTGCCAGCAGCTTAGACCCCCCCCTACTAGCGGGGAGGGGCGAGCAGTACTTC
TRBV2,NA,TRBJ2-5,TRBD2,CASAGGETQYF,TGTGCCAGCGCCGGGGGGGAGACCCAGTACTTC
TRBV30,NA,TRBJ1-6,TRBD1,CAWGQANNSPLHF,TGTGCCTGGGGACAGGCAAATAATTCACCCCTCCACTTT
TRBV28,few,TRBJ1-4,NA,CASLRSTNEKLFF,TGTGCCAGCCTTAGATCAACTAATGAAAAACTGTTTTTT
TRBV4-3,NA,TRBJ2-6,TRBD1,CASSQTGGQGMSGANVLTF,TGCGCCAGCAGCCAAACGGGAGGACAGGGGATGTCTGGGGCCAACGTCCTGACTTTC
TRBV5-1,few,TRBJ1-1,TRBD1,CASSSDRLGEAFF,TGCGCCAGCAGTTCGGACAGGTTAGGTGAAGCTTTCTTT
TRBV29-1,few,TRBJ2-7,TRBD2,CSVEGWRGAKYEQYF,TGCAGCGTTGAAGGGTGGCGGGGGGCGAAGTACGAGCAGTACTTC
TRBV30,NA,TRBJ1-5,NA,CAWSVSGLGGNQPQHF,TGTGCCTGGAGTGTTTCCGGGTTGGGTGGGAATCAGCCCCAGCATTTT
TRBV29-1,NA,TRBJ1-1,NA,CSVEGGVNTEAFF,TGCAGCGTTGAGGGAGGGGTGAACACTGAAGCTTTCTTT
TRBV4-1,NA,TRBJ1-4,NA,CASSQSGREYEKLFF,TGCGCCAGCAGCCAATCCGGGCGGGAGTACGAAAAACTGTTTTTT
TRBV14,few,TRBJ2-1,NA,CASSRSNEQFF,TGTGCCAGCAGCCGGAGCAATGAGCAGTTCTTC
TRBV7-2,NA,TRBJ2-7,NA,CASSPGHSSYEQYF,TGTGCCAGCAGTCCGGGACACAGCTCCTACGAGCAGTACTTC
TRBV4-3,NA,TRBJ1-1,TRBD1,CASSVRDRNTEAFF,TGCGCCAGCAGCGTGCGGGACAGGAACACTGAAGCTTTCTTT
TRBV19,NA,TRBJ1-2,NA,CASRETGNYGYTF,TGTGCCAGTAGGGAGACAGGAAACTATGGCTACACCTTC
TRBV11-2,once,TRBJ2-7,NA,CASSSGRGEQYF,TGTGCCAGCAGCTCTGGACGGGGAGAGCAGTACTTC
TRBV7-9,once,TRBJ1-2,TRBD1,CASSRLRDRGLRGYTF,TGTGCCAGCAGCCGATTAAGGGACAGGGGGCTAAGGGGCTACACCTTC
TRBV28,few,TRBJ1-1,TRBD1,CASSLPPGGKGGEAFF,TGTGCCAGCAGTTTACCCCCAGGGGGTAAGGGTGGTGAAGCTTTCTTT
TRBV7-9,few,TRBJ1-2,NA,CASSIRPGENYGYTF,TGTGCCAGCAGCATCCGTCCCGGGGAGAACTATGGCTACACCTTC
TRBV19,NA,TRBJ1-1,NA,CASSIRWRVGSEAFF,TGTGCCAGTAGTATACGTTGGAGGGTGGGGTCTGAAGCTTTCTTT
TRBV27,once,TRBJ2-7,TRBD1,CASSLSKRGRRYEQYF,TGTGCCAGCAGTTTATCCAAAAGGGGGCGGAGGTACGAGCAGTACTTC
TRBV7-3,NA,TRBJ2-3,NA,CASSLGPDTQYF,TGTGCCAGCAGCTTAGGGCCAGATACGCAGTATTTT
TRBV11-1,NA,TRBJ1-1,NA,CASSPRWDTEAFF,TGTGCCAGCAGCCCGAGGTGGGACACTGAAGCTTTCTTT
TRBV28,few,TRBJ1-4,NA,CASSLSEKLFF,TGTGCCAGCAGTTTGAGCGAAAAACTGTTTTTT
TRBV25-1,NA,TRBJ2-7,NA,CASSENYAASTGQYF,TGTGCCAGCAGTGAAAACTACGCCGCCTCTACGGGGCAGTACTTC
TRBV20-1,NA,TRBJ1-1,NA,CSAYKNTEAFF,TGCAGTGCGTACAAGAACACTGAAGCTTTCTTT